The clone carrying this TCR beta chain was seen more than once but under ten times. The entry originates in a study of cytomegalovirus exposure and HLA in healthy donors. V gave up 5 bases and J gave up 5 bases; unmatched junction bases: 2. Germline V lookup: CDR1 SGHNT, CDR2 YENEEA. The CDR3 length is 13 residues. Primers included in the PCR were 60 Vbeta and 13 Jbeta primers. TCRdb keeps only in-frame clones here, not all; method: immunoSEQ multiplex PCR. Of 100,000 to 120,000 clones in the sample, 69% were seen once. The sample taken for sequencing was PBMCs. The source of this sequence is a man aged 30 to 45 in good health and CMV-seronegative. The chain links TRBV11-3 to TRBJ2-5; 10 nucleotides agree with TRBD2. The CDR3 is CASSPSGGETQYF. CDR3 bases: TGTGCCAGCAGCCCTAGCGGGGGTGAGACCCAGTACTTC.